The present T cell receptor (beta chain) was sequenced within a study of early T cells in non-severe SARS-CoV-2 infection. This clonotype was recorded at least ten times. Via MiXCR, TCRdb re-called the 5' RACE reads, giving one row per CDR3 protein. The sample records about 84,000 distinct CDR3 sequences, around 10% being singletons. Trimming removed 7 bases from V and 5 bases from J, with 17 bases in between. CDR1 and CDR2 from the germline V gene are SQVTM and ANQGSEA. The CDR3 is 13 amino acids. The TCR was taken from an adult who was a healthcare worker with PCR-confirmed SARS-CoV-2 infection or an uninfected control (not recorded which). The material sequenced was whole blood. The genes are TRBV29-1 and TRBJ2-5; no reliable D call. The CDR3 protein is CSAFPGPTETQYF. CDR3 in DNA: TGCAGCGCCTTCCCGGGCCCCACGGAGACCCAGTACTTC.